This passage covers 9 T cell receptor beta chains from one sample sequenced in a study of radiotherapy plus CTLA-4 blockade in lung cancer. TCRdb's copy holds only in-frame clones and misses some; the assay was immunoSEQ multiplex PCR. The table records tens of thousands of clones, 75% to 80% of them present only once. The specimen comprised peripheral blood, sampled from a patient treated with radiotherapy plus ipilimumab. All receptors derive from a human donor with non-small cell lung cancer whose response to radiotherapy plus ipilimumab could not be evaluated.

The gene calls are TRBV27 and TRBJ2-5; D ambiguous. The DNA end is a closer match to TRBJ2-7, so the J assignment may be wrong. The CDR3 runs 12 residues. Per germline, CDR1 MNHEY and CDR2 SMNVEV (reference sequence). CDR3 sequence reads: CASRSSYREQYF. Written as DNA, the CDR3 is TGTGCCAGCAGGAGCTCCTATCGCGAGCAGTACTTC.

V gene TRBV27 combines with J gene TRBJ1-2; no clear D gene. Trimming left V 3 bases short and J 8 bases short, with 22 bases between. Germline V gene data show CDR1 as MNHEY and CDR2 as SMNVEV (reference sequence). CDR3 size: 16 residues. The CDR3 is CASSLYGGSVGDGYTF. The CDR3 nucleotides are TGTGCCAGCAGTTTGTACGGAGGATCGGTAGGTGACGGCTACACCTTC.

The CDR3 region has the DNA TGTGCCAGCAGTTTATATCCCTCCCGGGGCATTCAGTACTTC. Encoded protein: CASSLYPSRGIQYF. The gene calls are TRBV28 and TRBJ2-4; D is possibly TRBD2 (5 bases). V lost 1 base and J 9 bases, leaving 13 bases between the germline ends. CDR1 MDHEN and CDR2 SYDVKM come from the germline V gene. This CDR3 contains 14 residues.

This chain uses TRBV28 with TRBJ2-7; TRBD2 might be the D (5 bases). V lost 6 bases to trimming and J lost 2 bases, with 8 bases between them. CDR1 is MDHEN, CDR2 SYDVKM, per germline. The CDR3 consists of 12 residues. The DNA for the CDR3 is TGTGCCAGCAGACTAGGACCCTACGAGCAGTACTTC. Its translation is CASRLGPYEQYF.

The chain couples TRBV19 to TRBJ1-5; 8 bases match TRBD1. The V gene's germline CDR1 is LNHDA and CDR2 SQIVND (reference sequence). This CDR3 spans 15 amino acids. With V trimmed by 5 bases and J by 5 bases, 8 bases remained unmatched. The CDR3 reads CASSVDRGRDQPQHF. The CDR3 DNA reads TGTGCCAGTAGTGTCGACAGGGGTCGGGATCAGCCCCAGCATTTT.

This chain connects TRBV7-3 to TRBJ2-1; perhaps TRBD2 as D (6 bases). Looked up from germline, CDR1 is SGHTA and CDR2 is FQGTGA. The CDR3 extends over 13 amino acids. V lost 5 bases and J 10 bases, leaving 15 bases between the germline ends. The chain's CDR3 is CASSPTGAGEQFF. In DNA form, the CDR3 reads TGTGCCAGCAGCCCGACCGGGGCGGGGGAGCAGTTCTTC.

This CDR3 is CASSLGLAGGLQETQYF. As DNA, the CDR3 is TGCGCCAGCAGCTTGGGACTAGCGGGGGGTCTGCAAGAGACCCAGTACTTC. The chain is built from TRBV5-1 and TRBJ2-5, with 13 bases aligning to TRBD2. Germline CDR1 SGHRS, CDR2 YFSETQ. The CDR3 covers 17 residues. With V trimmed by 0 bases and J by 2 bases, 4 bases remained unmatched.

The chain uses TRBV2 and TRBJ2-3, with TRBD2 identical over 12 bases. The germline CDR1 and CDR2 sequences are SNHLY and FYNNEI. This CDR3 has 18 residues. V was clipped by 1 base and J by 0 bases; unmatched bases: 5. The CDR3 spells CASSEGLAGAVSTDTQYF. CDR3 bases: TGTGCCAGCAGTGAAGGACTAGCGGGGGCCGTTAGCACAGATACGCAGTATTTT.

The genes are TRBV29-1 and TRBJ1-2, with 7 bases fitting TRBD1. The CDR3 has 11 amino acids. V trimming: 7 bases; J trimming: 8 bases; junction bases outside the gene matches: 7. The germline V gene encodes CDR1 SQVTM and CDR2 ANQGSEA. The CDR3 protein is CSDRQGDGYTF. Here the CDR3 DNA reads TGCAGCGACAGACAGGGTGACGGCTACACCTTC.